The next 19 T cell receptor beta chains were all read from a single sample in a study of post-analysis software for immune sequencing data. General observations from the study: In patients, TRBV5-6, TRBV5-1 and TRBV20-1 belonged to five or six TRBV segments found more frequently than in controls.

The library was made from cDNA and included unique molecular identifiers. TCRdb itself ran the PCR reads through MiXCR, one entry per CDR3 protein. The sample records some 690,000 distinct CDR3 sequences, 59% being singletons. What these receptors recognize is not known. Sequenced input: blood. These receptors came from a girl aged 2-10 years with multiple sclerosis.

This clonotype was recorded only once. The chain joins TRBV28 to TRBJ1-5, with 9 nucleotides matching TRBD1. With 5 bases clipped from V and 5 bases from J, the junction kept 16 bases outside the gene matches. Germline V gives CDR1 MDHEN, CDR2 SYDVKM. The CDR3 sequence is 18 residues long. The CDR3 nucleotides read TGTGCCAGCAGTCGGGACAGGGAAAAGGGATACCTTTATCAGCCCCAGCATTTT. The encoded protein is CASSRDREKGYLYQPQHF.

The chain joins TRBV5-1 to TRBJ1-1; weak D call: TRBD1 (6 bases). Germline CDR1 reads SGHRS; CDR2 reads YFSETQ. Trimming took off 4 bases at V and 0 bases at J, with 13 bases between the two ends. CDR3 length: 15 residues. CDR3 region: CASSALTGMNTEAFF. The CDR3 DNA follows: TGCGCCAGCAGCGCCCTTACAGGGATGAACACTGAAGCTTTCTTT. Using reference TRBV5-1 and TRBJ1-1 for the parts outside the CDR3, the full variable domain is KAGVTQTPRYLIKTRGQQVTLSCSPISGHRSVSWYQQTPGQGLQFLFEYFSETQRNKGNFPGRFSGRQFSNSRSEMNVSTLELGDSALYLCASSALTGMNTEAFFGQGTRLTVV.

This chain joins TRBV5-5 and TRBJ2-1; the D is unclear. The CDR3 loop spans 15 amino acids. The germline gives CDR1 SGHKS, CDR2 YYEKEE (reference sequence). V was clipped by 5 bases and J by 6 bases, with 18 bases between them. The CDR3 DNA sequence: TGTGCCAGCAGAGCACCGGGCCAAAAGATCAATGAGCAGTTCTTC. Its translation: CASRAPGQKINEQFF.

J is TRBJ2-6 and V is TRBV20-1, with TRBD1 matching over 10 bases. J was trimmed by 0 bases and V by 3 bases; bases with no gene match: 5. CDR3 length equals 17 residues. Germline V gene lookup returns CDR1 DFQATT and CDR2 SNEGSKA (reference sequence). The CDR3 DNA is TGCAGTGCTAGGGTGGGACAGGGGTACTCTGGGGCCAACGTCCTGACTTTC. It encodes CSARVGQGYSGANVLTF.

The CDR3 DNA reads TGTGCCAGCAGCGCCGGCCCTAGAGGGGTCACTGAAGCTTTCTTT. Translating gives CASSAGPRGVTEAFF. The chain is built from TRBV7-2 and TRBJ1-1; tentatively, D is TRBD1 (5 bases). The CDR3 sequence is 15 residues long. Trimming took off 5 bases at V and 4 bases at J, with 17 bases between the two ends. Germline-derived CDR1 and CDR2 are SGHTA and FQGNSA.

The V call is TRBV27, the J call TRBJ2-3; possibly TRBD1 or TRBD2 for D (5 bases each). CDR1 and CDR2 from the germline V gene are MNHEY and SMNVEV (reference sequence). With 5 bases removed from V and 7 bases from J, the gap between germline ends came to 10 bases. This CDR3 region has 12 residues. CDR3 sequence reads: CASSPQGHTQYF. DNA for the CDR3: TGTGCCAGCAGTCCCCAGGGACATACGCAGTATTTT.

In nucleotides, the CDR3 is TGTGCCAGCAGCTTAAAAGGGGGGGGTGGCTACACCTTC. Its translation is CASSLKGGGGYTF. The rearrangement uses TRBV7-2 and TRBJ1-2; TRBD1 might be the D (6 bases). Germline CDR1 SGHTA, CDR2 FQGNSA. V was pared by 2 bases and J by 7 bases, with 11 bases between. CDR3 size: 13 residues. The entire variable domain, with the rest obtained from reference TRBV7-2 and TRBJ1-2, is as follows: GAGVSQSPSNKVTEKGKDVELRCDPISGHTALYWYRQSLGQGLEFLIYFQGNSAPDKSGLPSDRFSAERTGGSVSTLTIQRTQQEDSAVYLCASSLKGGGGYTFGSGTRLTVV.

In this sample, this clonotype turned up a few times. As DNA, the CDR3 is TGTGCCAGCAGCTTAGACCGGGCCCCCTACGAGCAGTACTTC. Protein product: CASSLDRAPYEQYF. This chain links TRBV7-9 with TRBJ2-7; D unresolved. V lost 1 base and J lost 2, with 9 bases in between. There are 14 residues in the CDR3. Germline V gene sequence: CDR1 SEHNR, CDR2 FQNEAQ (reference sequence).

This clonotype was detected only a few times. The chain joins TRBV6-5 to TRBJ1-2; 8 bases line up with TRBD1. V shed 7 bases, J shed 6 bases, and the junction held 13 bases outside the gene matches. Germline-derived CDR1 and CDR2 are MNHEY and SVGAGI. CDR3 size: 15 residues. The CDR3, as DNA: TGTGCCAGCACCGATGCCCGGACAGGGAGGAATGGCTACACCTTC. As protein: CASTDARTGRNGYTF.

CDR3 bases: TGTGCCAGCAGCTTAGTACAGGGGTCGGGGCAGCCCCAGCATTTT. Its translation: CASSLVQGSGQPQHF. The chain is built from TRBV7-2 and TRBJ1-5; 7 bases map to TRBD1. The CDR3 has 15 residues. Germline CDR1 SGHTA, CDR2 FQGNSA. The junction had 7 bases not matched to a gene; V was cut back by 1 base and J by 7 bases.

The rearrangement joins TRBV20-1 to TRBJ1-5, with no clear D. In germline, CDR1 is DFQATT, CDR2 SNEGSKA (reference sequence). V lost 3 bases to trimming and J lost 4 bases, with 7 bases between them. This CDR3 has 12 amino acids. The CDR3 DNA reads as TGCAGTGCTAGGGGCCCGAATCAGCCCCAGCATTTT. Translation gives CSARGPNQPQHF.

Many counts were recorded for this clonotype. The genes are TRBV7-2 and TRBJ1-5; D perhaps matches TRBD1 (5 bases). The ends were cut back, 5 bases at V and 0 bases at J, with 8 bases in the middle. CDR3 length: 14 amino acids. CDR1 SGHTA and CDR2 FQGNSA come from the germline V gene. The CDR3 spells CASSPTDSNQPQHF. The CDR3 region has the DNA TGTGCCAGCAGCCCGACAGATAGCAATCAGCCCCAGCATTTT.

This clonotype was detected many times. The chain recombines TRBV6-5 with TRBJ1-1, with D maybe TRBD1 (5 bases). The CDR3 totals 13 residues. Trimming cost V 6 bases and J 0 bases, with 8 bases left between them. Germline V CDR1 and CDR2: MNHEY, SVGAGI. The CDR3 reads CASSSTVNTEAFF. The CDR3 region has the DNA TGTGCCAGCAGCTCGACAGTGAACACTGAAGCTTTCTTT.

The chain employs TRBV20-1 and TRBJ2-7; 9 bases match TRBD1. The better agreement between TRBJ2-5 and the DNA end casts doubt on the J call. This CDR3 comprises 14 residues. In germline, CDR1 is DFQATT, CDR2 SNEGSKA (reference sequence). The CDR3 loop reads CSAREETGGETQYF. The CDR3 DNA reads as TGCAGTGCTAGAGAGGAGACAGGGGGAGAGACCCAGTACTTC.

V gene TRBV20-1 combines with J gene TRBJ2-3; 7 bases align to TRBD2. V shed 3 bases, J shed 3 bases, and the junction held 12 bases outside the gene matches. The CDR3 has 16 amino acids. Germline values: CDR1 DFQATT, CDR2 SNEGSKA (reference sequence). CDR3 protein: CSARGGTTLFTDTQYF. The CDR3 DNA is TGCAGTGCTAGGGGAGGGACGACCCTATTTACAGATACGCAGTATTTT.

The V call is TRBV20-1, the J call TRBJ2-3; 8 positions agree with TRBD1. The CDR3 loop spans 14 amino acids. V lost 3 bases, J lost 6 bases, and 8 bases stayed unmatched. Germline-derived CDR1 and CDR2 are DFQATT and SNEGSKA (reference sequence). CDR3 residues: CSASLGTGPDTQYF. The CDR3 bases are TGCAGTGCTAGTTTGGGGACAGGACCCGATACGCAGTATTTT.

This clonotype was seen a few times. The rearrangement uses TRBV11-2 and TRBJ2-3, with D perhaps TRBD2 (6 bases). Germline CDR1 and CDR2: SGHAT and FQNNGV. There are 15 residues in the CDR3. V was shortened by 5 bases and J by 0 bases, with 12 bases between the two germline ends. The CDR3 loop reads CASSRGKASTDTQYF. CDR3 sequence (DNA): TGTGCCAGCAGCCGGGGGAAGGCGAGCACAGATACGCAGTATTTT.

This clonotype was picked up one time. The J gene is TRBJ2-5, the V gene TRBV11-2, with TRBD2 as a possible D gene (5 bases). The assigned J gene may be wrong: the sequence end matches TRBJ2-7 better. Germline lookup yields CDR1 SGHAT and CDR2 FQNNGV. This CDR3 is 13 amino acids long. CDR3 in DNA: TGTGCCAGCCTACCCACTAGAGGCTACGAGCAGTACTTC. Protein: CASLPTRGYEQYF.

The CDR3 sequence is CSARDYYRDGTEAFF. The CDR3, as DNA: TGCAGTGCTAGAGATTACTACAGGGACGGCACTGAAGCTTTCTTT. J is TRBJ1-1 and V is TRBV20-1; perhaps TRBD1 as D (6 bases). CDR1 is DFQATT and CDR2 is SNEGSKA in the germline V gene (reference sequence). The CDR3 spans 15 residues. Trimming took off 0 bases at V and 4 bases at J, with 15 bases between the two ends.